This TCR beta chain is from a study of response to subunit inactivated influenza vaccine. V was pared by 6 bases and J by 3 bases, with 11 bases between. The CDR3 length is 13 residues. Germline CDR1 reads SGHAT; CDR2 reads FQNNGV. This clonotype turned up a few times. Its antigen is undetermined. TCRdb analysed the RT-PCR reads with MiXCR anew, one entry per CDR3 protein. In the table there are around 850,000 distinct CDR3 sequences, 18% of which are singletons. Findings and limits, study-wide: Few new T cells, the authors suggested, are recruited by each seasonal influenza vaccination.

The J gene is TRBJ2-5, the V gene TRBV11-2; D not certain. The source is a man aged 45-60 years who received an inactivated influenza vaccine. Sequenced here: PBMCs from blood, sampled approximately 5 days after vaccination. The CDR3 reads CASRFVGKETQYF. DNA of the CDR3: TGTGCCAGCAGATTTGTGGGGAAAGAGACCCAGTACTTC.